Listed below are T cell receptor beta chains from one sample, sequenced in a study of shared clonotypes between healthy human individuals. TCRdb's table, derived via immunoSEQ multiplex PCR, lists solely in-frame clones and lacks some. The table has hundreds of thousands of clones, around 96% seen once. The sample was naive CD8+ T cells sorted from blood. The receptors originated from a woman aged 25 to 45 in good health. CDR3s include the opening cysteine and the closing phenylalanine or tryptophan. Fields, in order: CDR3 DNA, CDR3 protein, D gene, V gene, J gene, clone size. The D gene is left open where the match is weak. Not all rows give a size; the values are once, few, many and, for expanded clones, a class.

cdr3_nt: TGTGCCAGCAGCCCCGCGGACTACTACAATGAGCAGTTCTTC
cdr3_aa: CASSPADYYNEQFF
d_call: NA
v_call: TRBV7-9
j_call: TRBJ2-1
clone_size: NA

cdr3_nt: TGTGCCAGCAGCCAGCGGACCTATAGGTCGGGTGAAGCTTTCTTT
cdr3_aa: CASSQRTYRSGEAFF
d_call: NA
v_call: TRBV13
j_call: TRBJ1-1
clone_size: NA

cdr3_nt: TGTGCCCAGGGGGAATTGAACACTGAAGCTTTCTTT
cdr3_aa: CAQGELNTEAFF
d_call: TRBD1
v_call: TRBV30
j_call: TRBJ1-1
clone_size: few

cdr3_nt: TGTGCCAGCAGTGAGGTTACTAGCGGGAGTTTAACCTACGAGCAGTACTTC
cdr3_aa: CASSEVTSGSLTYEQYF
d_call: TRBD2
v_call: TRBV2
j_call: TRBJ2-7
clone_size: NA

cdr3_nt: TGCGCCAGCAGCTTGGCTGCGCACTCCTACAATGAGCAGTTCTTC
cdr3_aa: CASSLAAHSYNEQFF
d_call: NA
v_call: TRBV5-1
j_call: TRBJ2-1
clone_size: NA

cdr3_nt: TGTGCCAGCAGTTTCTCCGGGGGGGGTGCGACCCAGTACTTC
cdr3_aa: CASSFSGGGATQYF
d_call: TRBD2
v_call: TRBV28
j_call: TRBJ2-5
clone_size: NA

cdr3_nt: TGTGCCAGCAGTAAGGGACTAGCGGGAGGTGACTACGAGCAGTACTTC
cdr3_aa: CASSKGLAGGDYEQYF
d_call: TRBD2
v_call: TRBV27
j_call: TRBJ2-7
clone_size: NA

cdr3_nt: TGTGCCTGGGCTCGGGGGCAGCGGGAGGGCCGCGATACGCAGTATTTT
cdr3_aa: CAWARGQREGRDTQYF
d_call: TRBD2
v_call: TRBV30
j_call: TRBJ2-3
clone_size: NA

cdr3_nt: TGCGCCAGCACCCCAGAGCTTTTCATGTGGGGTAGGGAGATTCTGGGCACTGAAGCTTTCTTT
cdr3_aa: CASTPELFMWGREILGTEAFF
d_call: NA
v_call: TRBV10-2
j_call: TRBJ1-1
clone_size: NA

cdr3_nt: TGTGCCAGCAGTTACTCAGGGGAAATGAACACTGAAGCTTTCTTT
cdr3_aa: CASSYSGEMNTEAFF
d_call: NA
v_call: TRBV6-6
j_call: TRBJ1-1
clone_size: NA

cdr3_nt: TGTGCCAGCAGCCCTTCCCTGAACACTGAAGCTTTCTTT
cdr3_aa: CASSPSLNTEAFF
d_call: NA
v_call: TRBV14
j_call: TRBJ1-1
clone_size: NA

cdr3_nt: TGTGCCAGTAGTTCCCAGGGAATACGTCGGGAGACCCAGTACTTC
cdr3_aa: CASSSQGIRRETQYF
d_call: NA
v_call: TRBV19
j_call: TRBJ2-5
clone_size: NA

cdr3_nt: TGTGCCAGCAGTCAGGGACTAGCGGGAGCCTACAATGAGCAGTTCTTC
cdr3_aa: CASSQGLAGAYNEQFF
d_call: TRBD2
v_call: TRBV28
j_call: TRBJ2-1
clone_size: NA

cdr3_nt: TGTGCCCTAGAACGGGAGGATCGCGTCTACACCTTC
cdr3_aa: CALEREDRVYTF
d_call: NA
v_call: TRBV5-4
j_call: TRBJ1-2
clone_size: NA

cdr3_nt: TGTGCCAGCAGTTATGGGGGAGGGCCGAACACCGGGGAGCTGTTTTTT
cdr3_aa: CASSYGGGPNTGELFF
d_call: TRBD2
v_call: TRBV6-5
j_call: TRBJ2-2
clone_size: NA

cdr3_nt: TGTGCCTGGAGTGTCAGGGGATTAGACGAGCAGTACTTC
cdr3_aa: CAWSVRGLDEQYF
d_call: NA
v_call: TRBV30
j_call: TRBJ2-7
clone_size: NA

cdr3_nt: TGCGCCAGCAGCCCTCACGAGACAGAGACCCAGTACTTC
cdr3_aa: CASSPHETETQYF
d_call: NA
v_call: TRBV5-1
j_call: TRBJ2-5
clone_size: NA

cdr3_nt: TGCGCCAGCAGCCAAGTCGGGTCAGTCGAGCAGTACTTC
cdr3_aa: CASSQVGSVEQYF
d_call: NA
v_call: TRBV4-1
j_call: TRBJ2-7
clone_size: NA

cdr3_nt: TGTGCCAGCAGCGGTACAGGGGTACGAGAGACCCAGTACTTC
cdr3_aa: CASSGTGVRETQYF
d_call: TRBD1
v_call: TRBV9
j_call: TRBJ2-5
clone_size: NA

cdr3_nt: TGTGCCAGCAGCTTAAAATACGAGCAGTACTTC
cdr3_aa: CASSLKYEQYF
d_call: NA
v_call: TRBV13
j_call: TRBJ2-7
clone_size: NA

cdr3_nt: TGCGCCAGCAGCCCTGAGCCGAGCTCCTACGAGCAGTACTTC
cdr3_aa: CASSPEPSSYEQYF
d_call: NA
v_call: TRBV5-1
j_call: TRBJ2-7
clone_size: NA

cdr3_nt: TGCGCCAGCAGCCAAGACGTGTTTGGCGTCGGCTCGAACACTGAAGCTTTCTTT
cdr3_aa: CASSQDVFGVGSNTEAFF
d_call: NA
v_call: TRBV4-1
j_call: TRBJ1-1
clone_size: NA

cdr3_nt: TGTGCCAGCAGTTTAAGGACAGGGTCCGAGCAGTACTTC
cdr3_aa: CASSLRTGSEQYF
d_call: TRBD1
v_call: TRBV27
j_call: TRBJ2-7
clone_size: NA

cdr3_nt: TGTGCCAGCCTCGACTTCACAGATACGCAGTATTTT
cdr3_aa: CASLDFTDTQYF
d_call: NA
v_call: TRBV7-8
j_call: TRBJ2-3
clone_size: NA

cdr3_nt: TGTGCCAGCAGAACGAACCACGAGCAGTACTTC
cdr3_aa: CASRTNHEQYF
d_call: NA
v_call: TRBV21-1
j_call: TRBJ2-7
clone_size: NA

cdr3_nt: TGTGCCAGTATGGGGGGTTTCACGGATACGCAGTATTTT
cdr3_aa: CASMGGFTDTQYF
d_call: NA
v_call: TRBV19
j_call: TRBJ2-3
clone_size: NA

cdr3_nt: TGTGCCACCAGCAGAGTCCTAGCGGATAACACCGGGGAGCTGTTTTTT
cdr3_aa: CATSRVLADNTGELFF
d_call: TRBD2
v_call: TRBV15
j_call: TRBJ2-2
clone_size: NA

cdr3_nt: TGCGCCAGCAGCTGGGACTCTCTCTCCAACGAGCAGTACTTC
cdr3_aa: CASSWDSLSNEQYF
d_call: NA
v_call: TRBV5-1
j_call: TRBJ2-7
clone_size: NA

cdr3_nt: TGTGCCAGCAGACGCGAGGCCAACGTCCTGACTTTC
cdr3_aa: CASRREANVLTF
d_call: NA
v_call: TRBV13
j_call: TRBJ2-6
clone_size: NA

cdr3_nt: TGTGCCAGCAGCACGACAGGGGAAAACCTCCACTTT
cdr3_aa: CASSTTGENLHF
d_call: TRBD1
v_call: TRBV11-2
j_call: TRBJ1-6
clone_size: NA

cdr3_nt: TGTGCCAGCAGCGCCAGCGGGAGGGCCTACGAGCAGTACTTC
cdr3_aa: CASSASGRAYEQYF
d_call: TRBD2
v_call: TRBV7-9
j_call: TRBJ2-7
clone_size: NA

cdr3_nt: TGTGCCAGAAAATGCCGGGACAGGGGTCCTCTTCCTACCTACGAGCAGTACTTC
cdr3_aa: CARKCRDRGPLPTYEQYF
d_call: TRBD1
v_call: TRBV28
j_call: TRBJ2-7
clone_size: once

cdr3_nt: TGTGCCAGTACGGGACAGGGGCCTCAGCCCCAGCATTTT
cdr3_aa: CASTGQGPQPQHF
d_call: TRBD1
v_call: TRBV19
j_call: TRBJ1-5
clone_size: NA

cdr3_nt: TGTGCCAGTAGTATTAGTGGGACCGGGGAGCTGTTTTTT
cdr3_aa: CASSISGTGELFF
d_call: NA
v_call: TRBV19
j_call: TRBJ2-2
clone_size: NA

cdr3_nt: TGTGCCAGCAGCTCCGAGTGGATGAACACTGAAGCTTTCTTT
cdr3_aa: CASSSEWMNTEAFF
d_call: NA
v_call: TRBV11-2
j_call: TRBJ1-1
clone_size: NA

cdr3_nt: TGTGCCAGTAGTAAGGGGGCGCGTGCTAATGAAAAACTGTTTTTT
cdr3_aa: CASSKGARANEKLFF
d_call: TRBD1
v_call: TRBV19
j_call: TRBJ1-4
clone_size: NA

cdr3_nt: TGTGCCAGCAGCTTAAAGTTTATTACTAGCACAGATACGCAGTATTTT
cdr3_aa: CASSLKFITSTDTQYF
d_call: NA
v_call: TRBV7-9
j_call: TRBJ2-3
clone_size: NA

cdr3_nt: TGTGCCAGTAGTATATTTGTGAGAGACGAGCAGTACTTC
cdr3_aa: CASSIFVRDEQYF
d_call: NA
v_call: TRBV19
j_call: TRBJ2-7
clone_size: NA